The 27 T cell receptor beta chains below were found in one sample sequenced in a study of regulatory T cells in long-lasting Graves disease (dated by TCRdb to the early 2020s). This sample's time point label indicates: newly diagnosed GD, antithyroid drugs for less than 3 months. For both TCR sequencing and RNA sequencing, RNA was extracted from PBMCs in TRIzol. Library generation was performed with multiplex PCR. Sequencing instrument: Illumina HiSeq 4000. CDR3 regions were amplified by Arm-PCR with iRepertoire HTBI primers to construct TCR beta libraries. TCRdb cleaned the public reads at Q25 with fastp, built clones with MiXCR and kept in-frame beta chains. Each entry is one CDR3 protein sequence, shown with its most common DNA and genes. The sample data list hundreds of thousands of distinct CDR3 sequences, and roughly a sixth of these were observed just once. About a fifth of the sample rests with the top ten.

The material sequenced was peripheral blood mononuclear cells (PBMCs), taken at new diagnosis, from a patient treated with antithyroid drugs. Source of these receptors: a female donor with Graves disease.

The table lists this clonotype with many counts. This rearrangement joins TRBV7-2 to TRBJ2-1; 12 nucleotides agree with TRBD2. V was clipped by 1 base and J by 5 bases; unmatched bases: 6. The germline V gene has CDR1 SGHTA and CDR2 FQGNSA. There are 17 residues in the CDR3. Here the CDR3 DNA reads TGTGCCAGCAGCTTAGAGTCTCGGACTAGCGGGAACAATGAGCAGTTCTTC. This translates into CASSLESRTSGNNEQFF.

This clonotype has ten or more counts. The rearrangement uses TRBV12-3 or TRBV12-4 and TRBJ2-5; 8 bases are a match to TRBD2. V shed 5 bases, J shed 0 bases, and the junction held 14 bases outside the gene matches. The CDR3 sequence is 18 residues long. The DNA for the CDR3 is TGTGCCAGCAGTCTCATCGCGGGCGGGGGGACGTACCAAGAGACCCAGTACTTC. It codes for CASSLIAGGGTYQETQYF.

This clonotype occurred a few times. The chain has TRBV12-3 or TRBV12-4 and TRBJ1-2; D is ambiguous. This CDR3 region has 13 residues. Trimming shortened V by 2 bases and J by 3 bases, and 7 bases separated the two germline ends. The DNA for the CDR3 is TGTGCCAGCAGTTTATTATCCCACTATGGCTACACCTTC. The encoded protein is CASSLLSHYGYTF.

The chain recombines TRBV28 with TRBJ2-3; tentatively, D is TRBD1 (5 bases). The germline V gene encodes CDR1 MDHEN and CDR2 SYDVKM. This CDR3 region has 17 residues. V shed 3 bases and J shed 5 bases, with 21 bases lying between them. This CDR3 reads CASSFFAEDWGGDTQYF. Here the CDR3 DNA reads TGTGCCAGCAGTTTCTTCGCTGAGGATTGGGGCGGAGATACGCAGTATTTT.

This clonotype was observed at least ten times. This chain links TRBV30 with TRBJ2-2; D is ambiguous. CDR3 length equals 12 residues. The germline V and J ends were trimmed by 4 bases and 7 bases, with 10 bases remaining between them. Per germline, CDR1 GTSNPN and CDR2 SVGIG (reference sequence). The CDR3 coding sequence is TGTGCCTGGATTCTAGTAGGCGGGGAGCTGTTTTTT. Its protein is CAWILVGGELFF. Supplemented by reference TRBV30 and TRBJ2-2, the full variable domain reads SQTIHQWPATLVQPVGSPLSLECTVEGTSNPNLYWYRQAAGRGLQLLFYSVGIGQISSEVPQNLSASRPQDRQFILSSKKLLLSDSGFYLCAWILVGGELFFGEGSRLTVL.

Comments on this clonotype: A much larger clonotype is one base distant, so this may be a read error. The chain is built from TRBV5-5 and TRBJ1-5; possibly TRBD1 for D (5 bases). This CDR3 has 17 amino acids. Germline V CDR1 and CDR2: SGHKS, YYEKEE (reference sequence). The CDR3 DNA sequence: TGTGCCGGCAGCCAAGATGTTTCTATGGCGGGGACCGGGGCCCAGCATTTT. It is translated as CAGSQDVSMAGTGAQHF.

The chain recombines TRBV27 with TRBJ1-2; D not resolved. Trimming removed 5 bases from V and 7 bases from J, with 20 bases in between. Germline V lookup: CDR1 MNHEY, CDR2 SMNVEV (reference sequence). The CDR3 spans 15 residues. CDR3 coding DNA: TGTGCCAGCAGTCCCGGGCAGGAAAGCCTCGGTGGCTACACCTTC. Residues: CASSPGQESLGGYTF.

The V call is TRBV13, the J call TRBJ2-1, with D perhaps matching TRBD2 (5 bases). The CDR3 consists of 13 residues. Germline assignment: CDR1 PRHDT and CDR2 FYEKMQ (reference sequence). Deletions cut 6 bases from V and 5 bases from J, with 11 bases between. The CDR3: CASRSTRDNEQFF. The CDR3 region has the DNA TGTGCCAGCAGATCAACTAGGGACAATGAGCAGTTCTTC.

This clonotype was seen repeatedly, ten times or more. This sequence joins TRBV7-2 and TRBJ1-2; no firm D call. V lost 8 bases and J lost 3, with 13 bases in between. The CDR3 sequence is 13 residues long. Germline CDR1 is SGHTA and CDR2 is FQGNSA. CDR3 bases: TGTGCCAGCGCCCCAGACAAGGACTATGGCTACACCTTC. Translating it yields CASAPDKDYGYTF.

Points on this clonotype: A junction end diverges from the germline sequence, so it may reflect a read error. The chain has TRBV29-1 and TRBJ2-2; D tentatively fits TRBD1 or TRBD2 (5 bases each). This CDR3 comprises 13 residues. Germline V gene sequence: CDR1 SQVTM, CDR2 ANQGSEA. Here the CDR3 DNA reads TGCAGCCTTGAAGGCAGGGAGACCGGGGAGCTGTTTTTT. Protein product: CSLEGRETGELFF.

Note on this clonotype: A much larger clone differs by one base, so this may be a read error. The rearrangement joins TRBV24-1 to TRBJ2-7, with 8 nucleotides matching TRBD2. After removal of 6 bases from V and 7 bases from J, the junction contained 22 bases not matched to a gene. Per the germline V gene, CDR1 is KGHDR and CDR2 is SFDVKD. The length of the CDR3 is 18 residues. The CDR3 here is CATSSRSLTGGLANEQYF. CDR3 coding DNA: TGTGCCACCAGTAGCCGTTCCCTTACGGGGGGGCTAGCCAATGAGCAGTACTTC.

This clonotype was seen repeatedly, ten times or more. The chain joins TRBV7-9 to TRBJ1-1; D is undetermined. The CDR3 has 13 residues. The ends were cut back, 6 bases at V and 5 bases at J, with 13 bases in the middle. CDR1 is SEHNR and CDR2 is FQNEAQ in the germline V gene (reference sequence). CDR3 coding DNA: TGTGCCAGCAGGGTAGGGATAGCGACTGAAGCTTTCTTT. Translation: CASRVGIATEAFF.

The gene calls are TRBV12-3 or TRBV12-4 and TRBJ1-5; tentative D call: TRBD1 (5 bases). V lost 5 bases and J 6 bases, leaving 8 bases between the germline ends. The CDR3 length is 12 residues. CDR3 nucleotides: TGTGCCAGCAGTGGGGGGTTTCAGCCCCAGCATTTT. Its protein product is CASSGGFQPQHF.

Concerning this clonotype itself: A single base separates this from a much larger clone, so it may be a read error. This chain joins TRBV7-2 and TRBJ2-2; TRBD2 is a possible D gene (5 bases). V lost 3 bases to trimming and J lost 4 bases, with 12 bases between them. The CDR3 consists of 15 residues. CDR1 is SGHTA and CDR2 is FQGNSA in the germline V gene. The DNA for the CDR3 is TGTGCCAGCAGCTTGAGGACGGGGAGCACCGGGGAGCTGTTTTTT. Residues: CASSLRTGSTGELFF.

This clonotype has more than one count but fewer than ten. The chain joins TRBV7-2 to TRBJ2-5, with D possibly TRBD2 on 6 matching bases. The germline CDR1 and CDR2 sequences are SGHTA and FQGNSA. This CDR3 comprises 14 residues. The ends were cut back, 4 bases at V and 5 bases at J, with 14 bases in the middle. CDR3 protein: CASSSELAGETQYF. For the CDR3, the DNA is TGTGCCAGCAGCTCGGAACTAGCTGGGGAGACCCAGTACTTC.

This clonotype was seen only once. The rearrangement links TRBV12-3 or TRBV12-4 to TRBJ2-7; a weak D match, TRBD2 (5 bases). V was cut by 5 bases and J by 6 bases, with 11 bases left in between. CDR3 length: 12 amino acids. The CDR3 bases are TGTGCCAGCAGTGGTTCGGGGTCCGAGCAGTACTTC. Protein product: CASSGSGSEQYF.

Details on this clonotype: With a much larger clone just one base away, this may be a read error. V is TRBV5-1 and J is TRBJ2-1; 11 positions agree with TRBD2. The last part of the DNA fits TRBJ2-3 better; the J call may be wrong. Germline-derived CDR1 and CDR2 are SGHRS and YFSETQ. This CDR3 has 19 amino acids. The CDR3 reads CASSPDGTSGSGGIDTQYF. The CDR3 region has the DNA TGCGCCAGCAGCCCGGATGGAACTAGCGGGAGCGGCGGCATAGATACGCAGTATTTT.

The chain carries TRBV12-5 and TRBJ2-1; 11 bases are a match to TRBD2. The CDR3 runs 17 residues. Unmatched junction bases numbered 8, after V lost 0 bases and J lost 7 bases. CDR1 LGHNT and CDR2 FRNRAP come from the germline V gene. DNA for the CDR3: TGTGCTAGTGGTTTGGTACGTGGGATAGCGGGAGGGAATGAGCAGTTCTTC. It codes for CASGLVRGIAGGNEQFF.

The chain carries TRBV19 and TRBJ2-1; D gene unclear. The ends were cut back, 2 bases at V and 0 bases at J, with 8 bases in the middle. The CDR3 has 15 amino acids. Germline V lookup: CDR1 LNHDA, CDR2 SQIVND (reference sequence). The CDR3 region has the DNA TGTGCCAGTAGTATACCGACTTACTCCTACAATGAGCAGTTCTTC. This codes for CASSIPTYSYNEQFF.

A remark on this clonotype: A much larger clone is a single base away; this may be a read error. V is TRBV5-1 and J is TRBJ1-2, with 11 bases identical to TRBD1. CDR1 is SGHRS, CDR2 YFSETQ, per germline. CDR3 size: 12 residues. This CDR3 is CATRTGGYGHTF. CDR3 nucleotides: TGCGCCACCCGGACAGGGGGCTATGGCCACACCTTC. Complete variable domain (other parts from reference TRBV5-1 and TRBJ1-2): KAGVTQTPRYLIKTRGQQVTLSCSPISGHRSVSWYQQTPGQGLQFLFEYFSETQRNKGNFPGRFSGRQFSNSRSEMNVSTLELGDSALYLCATRTGGYGHTFGSGTRLTVV.

This clonotype appeared many times. This chain connects TRBV19 to TRBJ1-1, with D perhaps matching TRBD1 (6 bases). The germline V gene has CDR1 LNHDA and CDR2 SQIVND (reference sequence). V shed 3 bases and J shed 6 bases, with 11 bases lying between them. The CDR3 is made up of 13 amino acids. The CDR3 spells CASSIHRAPEAFF. The DNA of the CDR3 is TGTGCCAGTAGTATTCACAGGGCCCCTGAAGCTTTCTTT.

Details on this clonotype: A junction end diverges from the germline sequence, so it may reflect a read error. V gene TRBV5-1 combines with J gene TRBJ2-1; 8 bases match TRBD1. Germline V gene lookup returns CDR1 SGHRS and CDR2 YFSETQ. This CDR3 is built from 12 residues. The CDR3 DNA is TGCACCAGCAGCTTTACAGGGGGTGAGCAGTTCTTC. Its translation is CTSSFTGGEQFF.

Note on this clonotype: This may stem from a read error, because a much larger clone lies one nucleotide away. V gene TRBV7-2 combines with J gene TRBJ2-1; tentatively, D is TRBD2 (6 bases). CDR3 length equals 18 residues. Germline CDR1 and CDR2: SGHTA and FQGNSA. CDR3 region: CACSLRGARGLSYNEQFF. Written as DNA, the CDR3 is TGTGCCTGCAGCTTAAGGGGAGCGCGGGGACTTTCCTACAATGAGCAGTTCTTC.

This clonotype was observed many times. The CDR3 is CASSILGQGYTEAFF. The DNA for the CDR3 is TGTGCCAGTAGTATTTTGGGACAGGGCTACACTGAAGCTTTCTTT. The chain is built from TRBV19 and TRBJ1-1; TRBD1 agrees at 9 bases. The CDR3 runs 15 residues. The junction had 5 bases not matched to a gene; V was cut back by 3 bases and J by 3 bases. The germline gives CDR1 LNHDA, CDR2 SQIVND (reference sequence).

This clonotype was counted ten times or more. The chain couples TRBV2 to TRBJ1-2, with 10 bases fitting TRBD1. V gave up 6 bases and J gave up 1 base; unmatched junction bases: 2. Germline assignment: CDR1 SNHLY and CDR2 FYNNEI. There are 14 residues in the CDR3. The CDR3 is CASSGTGVNYGYTF. The CDR3 DNA reads as TGTGCCAGCAGCGGGACAGGGGTTAACTATGGCTACACCTTC.

This clonotype was counted ten times or more. The V call is TRBV27, the J call TRBJ2-7; either TRBD1 or TRBD2 may supply D (5 bases each). CDR1 is MNHEY, CDR2 SMNVEV, per germline (reference sequence). The CDR3 runs to 14 residues. Trimming took off 2 bases at V and 6 bases at J, with 14 bases between the two ends. The CDR3 DNA is TGTGCCAGCAGTTTAAGAGGGGTCCCCACCGAGCAGTACTTC. It yields the protein CASSLRGVPTEQYF.

The genes are TRBV7-9 and TRBJ1-4; TRBD1 is a possible D gene (5 bases). V dropped 11 bases and J dropped 3 bases, with 13 bases sitting between them. This CDR3 region has 13 residues. Looked up from germline, CDR1 is SEHNR and CDR2 is FQNEAQ (reference sequence). In DNA, the CDR3 is TGTGCCGGACGGCAGGGAGCTAATGAAAAACTGTTTTTT. Translation gives CAGRQGANEKLFF.